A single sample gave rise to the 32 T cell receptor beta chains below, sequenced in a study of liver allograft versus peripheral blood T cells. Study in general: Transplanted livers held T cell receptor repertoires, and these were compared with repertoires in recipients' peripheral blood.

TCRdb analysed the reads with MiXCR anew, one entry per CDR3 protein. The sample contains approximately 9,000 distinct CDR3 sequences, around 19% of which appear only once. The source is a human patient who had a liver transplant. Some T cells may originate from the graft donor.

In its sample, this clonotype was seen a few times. CDR3 sequence reads: CASSFGSTRTDTQYF. In DNA, the CDR3 is TGTGCCAGCAGTTTTGGGTCCACTCGCACAGATACGCAGTATTTT. The chain joins TRBV12-3 or TRBV12-4 to TRBJ2-3; no definite D call. The V end was cut by 3 bases, the J end by 1 base, with 11 bases between. The CDR3 runs to 15 residues.

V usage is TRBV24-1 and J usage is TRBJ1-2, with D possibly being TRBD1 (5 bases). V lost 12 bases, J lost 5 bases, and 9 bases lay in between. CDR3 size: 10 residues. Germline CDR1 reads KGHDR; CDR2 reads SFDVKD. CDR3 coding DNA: TGTGCCGCAGGACATTATGGCTACACCTTC. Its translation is CAAGHYGYTF.

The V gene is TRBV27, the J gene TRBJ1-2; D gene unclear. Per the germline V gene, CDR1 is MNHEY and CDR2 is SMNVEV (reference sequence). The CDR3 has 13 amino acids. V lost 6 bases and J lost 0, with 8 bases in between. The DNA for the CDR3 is TGTGCCAGCAGGGGAGGGCCTAACTATGGCTACACCTTC. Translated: CASRGGPNYGYTF.

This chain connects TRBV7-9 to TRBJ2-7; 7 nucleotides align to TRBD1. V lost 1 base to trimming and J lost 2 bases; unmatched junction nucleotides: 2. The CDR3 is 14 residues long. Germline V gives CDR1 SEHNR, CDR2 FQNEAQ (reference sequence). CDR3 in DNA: TGTGCCAGCAGCTTAGGGGACAGACCCTACGAGCAGTACTTC. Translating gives CASSLGDRPYEQYF.

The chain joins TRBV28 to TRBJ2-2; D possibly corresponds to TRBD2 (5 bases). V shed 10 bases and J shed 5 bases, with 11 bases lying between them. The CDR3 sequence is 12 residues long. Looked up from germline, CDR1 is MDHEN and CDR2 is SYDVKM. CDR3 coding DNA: TGTGCCATCGCAGGCGGGACCGGGGAGCTGTTTTTT. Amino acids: CAIAGGTGELFF.

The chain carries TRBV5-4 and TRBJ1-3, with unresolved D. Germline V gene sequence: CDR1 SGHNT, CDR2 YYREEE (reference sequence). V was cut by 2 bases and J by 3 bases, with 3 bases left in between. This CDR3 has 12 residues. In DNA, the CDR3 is TGTGCCAGCAGCTTCAGTGGAAACACCATATATTTT. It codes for CASSFSGNTIYF.

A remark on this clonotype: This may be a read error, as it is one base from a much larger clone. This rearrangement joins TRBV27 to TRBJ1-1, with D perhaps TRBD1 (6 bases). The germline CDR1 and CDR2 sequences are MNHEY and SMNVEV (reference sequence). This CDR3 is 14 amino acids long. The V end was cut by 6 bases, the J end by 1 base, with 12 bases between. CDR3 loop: CASRIIGGNTEAFF. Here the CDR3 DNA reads TGTGCCAGCAGGATTATAGGGGGGAACACTGAAGCTTTCTTT.

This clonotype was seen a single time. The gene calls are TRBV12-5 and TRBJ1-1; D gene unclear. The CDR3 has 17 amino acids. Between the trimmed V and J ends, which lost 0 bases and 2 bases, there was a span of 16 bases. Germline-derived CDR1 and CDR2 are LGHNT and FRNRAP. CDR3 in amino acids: CASGLVIKGGPNTEAFF. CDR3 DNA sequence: TGTGCTAGTGGTTTGGTAATAAAGGGAGGACCCAACACTGAAGCTTTCTTT.

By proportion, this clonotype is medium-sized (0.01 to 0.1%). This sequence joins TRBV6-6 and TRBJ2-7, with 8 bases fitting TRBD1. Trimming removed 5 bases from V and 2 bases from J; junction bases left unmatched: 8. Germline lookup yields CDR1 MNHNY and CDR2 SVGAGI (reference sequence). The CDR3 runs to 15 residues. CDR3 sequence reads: CASSTRQGLTYEQYF. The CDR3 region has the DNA TGTGCCAGCAGTACACGACAGGGGCTGACCTACGAGCAGTACTTC.

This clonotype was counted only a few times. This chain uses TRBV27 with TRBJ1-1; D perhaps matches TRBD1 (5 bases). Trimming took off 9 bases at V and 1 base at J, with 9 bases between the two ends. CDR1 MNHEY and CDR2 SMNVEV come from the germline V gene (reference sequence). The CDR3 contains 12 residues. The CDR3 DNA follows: TGTGCCAGTAAGACAGCGAACACTGAAGCTTTCTTT. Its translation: CASKTANTEAFF.

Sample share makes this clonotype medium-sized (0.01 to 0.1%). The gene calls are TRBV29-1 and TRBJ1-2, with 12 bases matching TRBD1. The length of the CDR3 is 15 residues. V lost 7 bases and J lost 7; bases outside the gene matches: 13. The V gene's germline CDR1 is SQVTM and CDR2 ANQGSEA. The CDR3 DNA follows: TGCAGCGCACCCGCCCCGGGACAGGGGGCGAGTGGCTACACCTTC. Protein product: CSAPAPGQGASGYTF. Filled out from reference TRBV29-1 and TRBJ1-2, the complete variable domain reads SAVISQKPSRDICQRGTSLTIQCQVDSQVTMMFWYRQQPGQSLTLIATANQGSEATYESGFVIDKFPISRPNLTFSTLTVSNMSPEDSSIYLCSAPAPGQGASGYTFGSGTRLTVV.

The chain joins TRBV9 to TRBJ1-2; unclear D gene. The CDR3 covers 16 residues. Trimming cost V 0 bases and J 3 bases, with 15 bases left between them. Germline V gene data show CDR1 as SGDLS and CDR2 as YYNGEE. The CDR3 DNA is TGTGCCAGCAGCGTAGCGGCAGAGGGTAGCTACTATGGCTACACCTTC. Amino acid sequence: CASSVAAEGSYYGYTF.

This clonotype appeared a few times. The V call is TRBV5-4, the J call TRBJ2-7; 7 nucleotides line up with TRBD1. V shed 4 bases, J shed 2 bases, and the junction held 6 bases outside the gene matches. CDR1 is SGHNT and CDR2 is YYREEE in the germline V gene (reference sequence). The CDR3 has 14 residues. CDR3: CASSTGQIAYEQYF. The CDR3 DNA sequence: TGTGCCAGCAGCACGGGACAGATAGCCTACGAGCAGTACTTC.

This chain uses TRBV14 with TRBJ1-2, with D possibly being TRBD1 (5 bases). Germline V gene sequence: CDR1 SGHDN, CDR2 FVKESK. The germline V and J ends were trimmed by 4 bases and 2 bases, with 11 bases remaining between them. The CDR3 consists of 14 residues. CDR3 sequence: CASSPRGPNYGYTF. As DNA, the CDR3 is TGTGCCAGCAGCCCTAGGGGACCCAACTATGGCTACACCTTC.

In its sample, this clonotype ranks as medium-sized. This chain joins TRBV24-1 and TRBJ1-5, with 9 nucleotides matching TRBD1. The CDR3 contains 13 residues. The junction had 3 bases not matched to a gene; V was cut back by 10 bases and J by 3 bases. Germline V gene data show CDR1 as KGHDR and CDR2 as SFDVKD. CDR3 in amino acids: CATDRGPNQPQHF. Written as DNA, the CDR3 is TGTGCCACGGACAGGGGTCCCAATCAGCCCCAGCATTTT.

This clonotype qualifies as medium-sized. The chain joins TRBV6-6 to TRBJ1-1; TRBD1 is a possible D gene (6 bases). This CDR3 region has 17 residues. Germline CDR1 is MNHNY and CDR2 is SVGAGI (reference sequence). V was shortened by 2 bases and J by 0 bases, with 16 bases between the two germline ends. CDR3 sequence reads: CASSYGDVGGLNTEAFF. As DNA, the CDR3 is TGTGCCAGCAGTTACGGAGATGTGGGGGGCCTGAACACTGAAGCTTTCTTT.

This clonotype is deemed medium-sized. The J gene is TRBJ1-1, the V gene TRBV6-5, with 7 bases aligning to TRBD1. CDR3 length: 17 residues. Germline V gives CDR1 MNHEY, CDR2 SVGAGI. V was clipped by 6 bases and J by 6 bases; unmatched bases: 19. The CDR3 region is CASRSGTDLPGGPEAFF. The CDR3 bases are TGTGCCAGCAGGTCCGGGACAGACCTACCCGGGGGGCCTGAAGCTTTCTTT.

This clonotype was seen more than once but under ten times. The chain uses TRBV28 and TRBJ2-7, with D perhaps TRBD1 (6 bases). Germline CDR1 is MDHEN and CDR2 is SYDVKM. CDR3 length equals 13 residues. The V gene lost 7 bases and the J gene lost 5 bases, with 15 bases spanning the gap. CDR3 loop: CASKVQGLDEQYF. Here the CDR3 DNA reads TGTGCCAGCAAAGTGCAGGGGTTGGACGAGCAGTACTTC.

The CDR3 sequence is CASRTRGVGEKLFF. CDR3 sequence (DNA): TGTGCCAGCAGAACGAGGGGTGTGGGTGAAAAACTGTTTTTT. The genes are TRBV5-6 and TRBJ1-4; D might be TRBD1 (5 bases). V lost 5 bases to trimming and J lost 7 bases, with 15 bases between them. This CDR3 has 14 residues. The V gene's germline CDR1 is SGHDT and CDR2 YYEEEE.

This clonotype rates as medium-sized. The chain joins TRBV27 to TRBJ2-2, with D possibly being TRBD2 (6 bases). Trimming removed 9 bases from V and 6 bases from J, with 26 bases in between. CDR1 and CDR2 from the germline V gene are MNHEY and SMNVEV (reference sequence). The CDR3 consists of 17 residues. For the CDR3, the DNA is TGTGCCAGTGCAGCGGGCACAGTGGGGGGAATCCCCGGGGAGCTGTTTTTT. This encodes CASAAGTVGGIPGELFF.

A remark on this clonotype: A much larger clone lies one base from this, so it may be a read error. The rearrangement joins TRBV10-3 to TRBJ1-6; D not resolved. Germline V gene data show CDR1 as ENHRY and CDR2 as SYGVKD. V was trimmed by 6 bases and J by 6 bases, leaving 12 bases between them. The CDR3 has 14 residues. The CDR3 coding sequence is TGTGCCATCAGAGAATGGGGAGGTAATTCACCCCTCCACTTT. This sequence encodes CAIREWGGNSPLHF.

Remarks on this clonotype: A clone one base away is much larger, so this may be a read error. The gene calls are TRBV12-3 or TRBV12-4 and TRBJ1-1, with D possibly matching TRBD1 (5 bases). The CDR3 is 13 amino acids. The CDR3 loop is CAISDADRTEGFF. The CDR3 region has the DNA TGTGCCATCAGTGATGCCGACAGAACTGAAGGTTTCTTT.

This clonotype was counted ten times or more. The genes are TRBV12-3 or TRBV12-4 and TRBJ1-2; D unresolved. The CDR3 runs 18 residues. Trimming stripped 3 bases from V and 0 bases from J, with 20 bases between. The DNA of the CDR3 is TGTGCCAGCAGTTTGGCGGCGTTAAGGGTGTACCCTAACTATGGCTACACCTTC. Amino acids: CASSLAALRVYPNYGYTF.

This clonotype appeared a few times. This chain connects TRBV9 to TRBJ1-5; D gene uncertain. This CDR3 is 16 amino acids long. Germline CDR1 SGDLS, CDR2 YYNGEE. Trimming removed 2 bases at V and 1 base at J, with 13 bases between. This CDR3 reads CASSVGAGISNQPQHF. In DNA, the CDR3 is TGTGCCAGCAGCGTGGGCGCCGGAATAAGCAATCAGCCCCAGCATTTT. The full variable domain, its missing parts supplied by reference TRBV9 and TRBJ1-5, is DSGVTQTPKHLITATGQRVTLRCSPRSGDLSVYWYQQSLDQGLQFLIQYYNGEERAKGNILERFSAQQFPDLHSELNLSSLELGDSALYFCASSVGAGISNQPQHFGDGTRLSIL.

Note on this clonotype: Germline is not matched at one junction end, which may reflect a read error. The chain's CDR3 is CVSSVAYEQYF. DNA for the CDR3: TGTGTCAGCAGCGTCGCCTACGAGCAGTACTTC. The V gene is TRBV7-2, the J gene TRBJ2-7; D unclear. Germline V CDR1 and CDR2: SGHTA, FQGNSA. The CDR3 is 11 residues long. The whole variable domain, filled in from reference TRBV7-2 and TRBJ2-7, reads GAGVSQSPSNKVTEKGKDVELRCDPISGHTALYWYRQSLGQGLEFLIYFQGNSAPDKSGLPSDRFSAERTGGSVSTLTIQRTQQEDSAVYLCVSSVAYEQYFGPGTRLTVT.

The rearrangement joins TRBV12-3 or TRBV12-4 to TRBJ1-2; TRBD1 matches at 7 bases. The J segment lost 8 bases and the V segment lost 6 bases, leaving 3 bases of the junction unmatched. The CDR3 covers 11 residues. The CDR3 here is CASRTGKGYTF. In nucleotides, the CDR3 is TGTGCCAGCAGGACAGGGAAGGGCTACACCTTC.

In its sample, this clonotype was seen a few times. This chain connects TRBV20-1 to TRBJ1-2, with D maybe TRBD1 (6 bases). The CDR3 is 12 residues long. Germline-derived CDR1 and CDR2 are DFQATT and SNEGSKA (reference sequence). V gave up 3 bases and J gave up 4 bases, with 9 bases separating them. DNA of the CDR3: TGCAGTGCTAGGGACAGCTTCTATGGCTACACCTTC. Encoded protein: CSARDSFYGYTF.

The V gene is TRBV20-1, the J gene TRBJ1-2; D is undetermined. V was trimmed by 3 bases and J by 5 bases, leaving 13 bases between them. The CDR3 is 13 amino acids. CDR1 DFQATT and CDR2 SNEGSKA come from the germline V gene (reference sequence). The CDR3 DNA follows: TGCAGTGCTAGTGAGGGTGGAGAGTATGGCTACACCTTC. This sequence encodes CSASEGGEYGYTF.

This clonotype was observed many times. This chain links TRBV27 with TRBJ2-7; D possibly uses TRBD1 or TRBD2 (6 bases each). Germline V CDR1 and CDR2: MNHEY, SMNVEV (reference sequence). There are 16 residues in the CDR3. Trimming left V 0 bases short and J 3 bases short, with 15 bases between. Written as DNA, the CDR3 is TGTGCCAGCAGTTTATCAACGGGGGCGGTAAACTACGAGCAGTACTTC. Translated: CASSLSTGAVNYEQYF.

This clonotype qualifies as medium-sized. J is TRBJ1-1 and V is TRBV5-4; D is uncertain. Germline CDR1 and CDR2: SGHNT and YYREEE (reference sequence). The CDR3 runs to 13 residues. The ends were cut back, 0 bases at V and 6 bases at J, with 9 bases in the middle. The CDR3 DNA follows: TGTGCCAGCAGCTTGGGGGAAGGGCCTGAAGCTTTCTTT. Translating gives CASSLGEGPEAFF.

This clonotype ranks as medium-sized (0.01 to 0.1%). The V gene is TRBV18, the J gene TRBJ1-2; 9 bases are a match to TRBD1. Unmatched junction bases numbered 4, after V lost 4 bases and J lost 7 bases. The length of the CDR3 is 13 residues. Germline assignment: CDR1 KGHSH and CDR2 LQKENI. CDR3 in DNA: TGTGCCAGCTCACTGGGGACAGGGACTGGCTACACCTTC. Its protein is CASSLGTGTGYTF. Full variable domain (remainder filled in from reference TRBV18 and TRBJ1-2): NAGVMQNPRHLVRRRGQEARLRCSPMKGHSHVYWYRQLPEEGLKFMVYLQKENIIDESGMPKERFSAEFPKEGPSILRIQQVVRGDSAAYFCASSLGTGTGYTFGSGTRLTVV.

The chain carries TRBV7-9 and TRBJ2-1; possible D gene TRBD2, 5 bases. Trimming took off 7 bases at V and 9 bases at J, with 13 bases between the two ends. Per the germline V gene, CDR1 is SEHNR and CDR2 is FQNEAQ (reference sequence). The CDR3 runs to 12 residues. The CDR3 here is CASITRAGEQFF. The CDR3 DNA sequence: TGTGCCAGCATCACTAGGGCGGGTGAGCAGTTCTTC.